What follows are 17 T cell receptor beta chains derived from one specimen sequenced in a study of identical twins. TCRdb processed the 5' RACE reads anew with MiXCR; each CDR3 protein has one entry. The sample includes 250,000 or so distinct CDR3 sequences, approximately 8.3% of them seen just once. These data are also associated with another study on yellow fever vaccine responses in identical twins.

Sequences were obtained from CD8+ T cells sorted from blood. The receptors here all came from a woman under 30 in good health.

The table lists this clonotype with many counts. The genes are TRBV7-9 and TRBJ2-7; 7 nucleotides agree with TRBD2. CDR3 length: 14 amino acids. Per germline, CDR1 SEHNR and CDR2 FQNEAQ (reference sequence). V was pared by 5 bases and J by 5 bases, with 9 bases of the junction left unmatched. The CDR3 nucleotides read TGTGCCAGCAGCCCCGGACTAGGCTTGGACGAGCAGTACTTC. Protein sequence: CASSPGLGLDEQYF.

The chain combines TRBV20-1 with TRBJ2-1; weak D call: TRBD2 (6 bases). CDR3 length: 16 residues. Germline V gene sequence: CDR1 DFQATT, CDR2 SNEGSKA (reference sequence). Trimming left V 4 bases short and J 10 bases short, with 26 bases between. The CDR3 nucleotides read TGCAGTGCTACGTTTACGACTAAGACTAGTTTACCGGAGCAGTTCTTC. Translation: CSATFTTKTSLPEQFF.

This clonotype was picked up a small number of times. V and J are TRBV20-1 and TRBJ2-1, with a possible D match to TRBD1 (6 bases). Trimming took 7 bases from V and 8 from J, leaving 21 bases between them. The CDR3 loop spans 14 amino acids. In germline, CDR1 is DFQATT, CDR2 SNEGSKA (reference sequence). The CDR3, as DNA: TGCAGTGTCTCCCCCACCCTGGGGGCCTATGAGCAGTTCTTC. Its protein product is CSVSPTLGAYEQFF.

On this clonotype: Because it lacks the conserved phenylalanine or tryptophan at the end, this CDR3 is likely a read error. The chain joins TRBV29-1 to TRBJ2-1; no clear D. The CDR3 covers 15 residues. Per the germline V gene, CDR1 is SQVTM and CDR2 is ANQGSEA. Trimming cost V 4 bases and J 4 bases, with 17 bases left between them. CDR3: CSVVAYTDRYNEQFL. The CDR3 DNA sequence: TGCAGCGTTGTAGCCTACACAGACCGTTACAATGAGCAGTTCCTC.

In its sample, this clonotype was seen a few times. The V gene is TRBV11-2, the J gene TRBJ2-1; D remains ambiguous. The CDR3 has 18 amino acids. CDR1 and CDR2 from the germline V gene are SGHAT and FQNNGV. V was shortened by 7 bases and J by 0 bases, with 22 bases between the two germline ends. CDR3 sequence (DNA): TGTGCCAGCACGGATGGGTCGGCGGTGCCGTACTCCTACAATGAGCAGTTCTTC. Translating it yields CASTDGSAVPYSYNEQFF. The entire variable domain, with the rest obtained from reference TRBV11-2 and TRBJ2-1, is as follows: EAGVAQSPRYKIIEKRQSVAFWCNPISGHATLYWYQQILGQGPKLLIQFQNNGVVDDSQLPKDRFSAERLKGVDSTLKIQPAKLEDSAVYLCASTDGSAVPYSYNEQFFGPGTRLTVL.

This clonotype occurred a few times. This sequence joins TRBV6-4 and TRBJ2-5, with D possibly being TRBD1 (6 bases). Deletions cut 6 bases from V and 2 bases from J, with 28 bases between. Germline V CDR1 and CDR2: MRHNA, SNTAGT. The CDR3 has 19 amino acids. The CDR3 sequence is CASRADRPMIGMGQETQYF. The CDR3 bases are TGTGCCAGCAGGGCGGACAGACCAATGATCGGTATGGGACAAGAGACCCAGTACTTC.

This clonotype has ten or more counts. The J gene is TRBJ2-3, the V gene TRBV7-9; D not resolved. V was pared by 2 bases and J by 2 bases, with 2 bases between. CDR1 SEHNR and CDR2 FQNEAQ come from the germline V gene (reference sequence). CDR3 length equals 12 residues. The CDR3 here is CASSLPTDTQYF. The CDR3 DNA sequence: TGTGCCAGCAGCTTACCCACAGATACGCAGTATTTT.

This clonotype was detected a few times. The chain carries TRBV6-5 and TRBJ2-5, with no clear D. This CDR3 has 15 residues. Germline loops: CDR1 MNHEY, CDR2 SVGAGI. V was trimmed by 4 bases and J by 1 base, leaving 13 bases between them. As DNA, the CDR3 is TGTGCCAGCAGTTCCTATCGCTCAGCCCAAGAGACCCAGTACTTC. This translates into CASSSYRSAQETQYF.

This clonotype showed up many times. The J gene is TRBJ1-5, the V gene TRBV9, with D possibly being TRBD1 (6 bases). Per the germline V gene, CDR1 is SGDLS and CDR2 is YYNGEE. The CDR3 covers 15 residues. Trimming removed 0 bases at V and 7 bases at J, with 14 bases between. In DNA form, the CDR3 reads TGTGCCAGCAGCGTAGAGGGGGGGGTGATGCAGCCCCAGCATTTT. This translates into CASSVEGGVMQPQHF.

This clonotype showed up just once. The chain uses TRBV29-1 and TRBJ2-7, with 7 bases that match TRBD2. The CDR3 consists of 13 residues. Germline trimming cut 1 base from V and 4 bases from J; bases unmatched to any gene: 4. From germline, CDR1 is SQVTM and CDR2 ANQGSEA. CDR3 nucleotides: TGCAGCGTTGAAGTGGGGGGGGGTTACGAGCAGTACTTC. This translates into CSVEVGGGYEQYF.

This clonotype was detected a few times. The chain has TRBV4-2 and TRBJ2-7; 7 nucleotides align to TRBD1. Per germline, CDR1 LGHNA and CDR2 YNFKEQ. There are 15 residues in the CDR3. The V and J ends lost 3 bases and 2 bases, in that order; junction bases with no gene match: 7. CDR3 protein: CASSQDSTGPYEQYF. In nucleotides, the CDR3 is TGTGCCAGCAGCCAGGACTCGACAGGGCCCTACGAGCAGTACTTC.

This clonotype was seen a handful of times. This chain links TRBV24-1 with TRBJ1-1, with a possible D match to TRBD1 (6 bases). V was cut by 7 bases and J by 0 bases, with 23 bases left in between. This CDR3 comprises 18 residues. CDR1 and CDR2 (germline): KGHDR, SFDVKD. This chain's CDR3 is CATSHDGVPGQLNTEAFF. In DNA, the CDR3 is TGTGCCACCAGCCATGATGGGGTACCGGGACAATTGAACACTGAAGCTTTCTTT.

The chain links TRBV19 to TRBJ2-5; D is unclear. V was clipped by 0 bases and J by 2 bases, with 10 bases between them. Germline values: CDR1 LNHDA, CDR2 SQIVND (reference sequence). This CDR3 is built from 15 residues. CDR3 DNA sequence: TGTGCCAGTAGTATAGATATCGGTCGGCAAGAGACCCAGTACTTC. Its protein is CASSIDIGRQETQYF.

The gene calls are TRBV9 and TRBJ2-1; 8 positions agree with TRBD2. The CDR3 consists of 17 residues. Trimming took 4 bases from V and 0 from J; bases not matched to a gene: 9. Germline assignment: CDR1 SGDLS and CDR2 YYNGEE. The CDR3 protein is CASSPIAGWSSYNEQFF. As DNA, the CDR3 is TGTGCCAGCAGCCCCATAGCGGGGTGGAGCTCCTACAATGAGCAGTTCTTC.

This clonotype came up many times. The chain joins TRBV7-6 to TRBJ2-1; 14 bases map to TRBD2. The germline gives CDR1 SGHVS, CDR2 FNYEAQ. Trimming took 3 bases from V and 10 from J; bases not matched to a gene: 5. The CDR3 loop spans 15 amino acids. The CDR3 bases are TGTGCCAGCAGCTTTTCCGGGACTAGCGGGGGAGAGCAGTTCTTC. This encodes CASSFSGTSGGEQFF.

This clonotype was picked up many times. V usage is TRBV12-3 or TRBV12-4 and J usage is TRBJ2-7, with 11 bases fitting TRBD2. The length of the CDR3 is 20 residues. Trimming at V came to 4 bases and at J to 1 base, leaving 18 bases not matched to a gene. The CDR3, as DNA: TGTGCCAGCAGTTCTCTCTTGCTTAGCGGGAGGGCCGTTAGTTCCTACGAGCAGTACTTC. It yields the protein CASSSLLLSGRAVSSYEQYF.

The rearrangement uses TRBV5-6 and TRBJ1-5, with TRBD1 as a possible D gene (5 bases). With 1 base removed from V and 7 bases from J, the gap between germline ends came to 12 bases. The CDR3 extends over 14 amino acids. CDR1 SGHDT and CDR2 YYEEEE come from the germline V gene. In DNA, the CDR3 is TGTGCCAGCAGCTTGATACAGGCGGACCAGCCCCAGCATTTT. It specifies CASSLIQADQPQHF.